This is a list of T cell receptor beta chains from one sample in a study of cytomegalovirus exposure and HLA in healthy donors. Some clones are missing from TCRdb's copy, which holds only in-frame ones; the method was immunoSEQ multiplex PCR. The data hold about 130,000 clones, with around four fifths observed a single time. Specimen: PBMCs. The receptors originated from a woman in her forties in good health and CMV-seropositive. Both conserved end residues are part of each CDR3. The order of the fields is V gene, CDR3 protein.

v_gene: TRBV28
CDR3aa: CASSLTENYGYTF

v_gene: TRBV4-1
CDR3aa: CASSQDGPGGSEKLFF

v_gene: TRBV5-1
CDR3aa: CASSRLRDRGHHEQYF

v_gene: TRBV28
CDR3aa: CASTPPGGSYGYTF

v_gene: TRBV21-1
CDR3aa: CASSTGTVNTEAFF

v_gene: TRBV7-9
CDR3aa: CASSLSGQEREQYF

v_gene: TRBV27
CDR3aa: CASSQVSEETQYF

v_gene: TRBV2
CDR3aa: CASSEAASGRAWTDTQYF

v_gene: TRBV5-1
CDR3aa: CASSLTGGGETQYF

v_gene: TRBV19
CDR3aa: CASGEGGYEQYF

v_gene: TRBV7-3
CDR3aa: CASSPGQGNEQYF

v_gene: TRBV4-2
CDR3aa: CASSQAGTRVRGQYF

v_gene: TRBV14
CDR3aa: CASSHRGLEQFF

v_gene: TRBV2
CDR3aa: CASSGESPEQYF

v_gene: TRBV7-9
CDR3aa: CSSSSTGQGVGELFF

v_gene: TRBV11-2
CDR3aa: CASSLRAADEKLFF

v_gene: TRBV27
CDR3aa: CASSKNRYQETQYF

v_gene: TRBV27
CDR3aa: CASSSQGGEKLFF

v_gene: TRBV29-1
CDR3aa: CSVEGGRDSNEQFF

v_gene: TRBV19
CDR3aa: CASSIRDNNQPQHF

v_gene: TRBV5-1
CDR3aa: CASSLVGGSKGGELFF

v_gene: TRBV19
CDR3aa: CASSRGGAGEDEQFF

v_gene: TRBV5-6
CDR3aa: CASSSGQRGTFF

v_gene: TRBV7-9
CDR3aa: CASSLVGGAIYEQYF

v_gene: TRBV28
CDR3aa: CASTHRGQGKRETQYF

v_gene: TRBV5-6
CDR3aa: CASSRRTEAFF

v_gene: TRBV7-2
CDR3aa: CASSSQGANYGYTF

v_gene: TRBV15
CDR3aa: CATSRDLVGDFLNEQFF

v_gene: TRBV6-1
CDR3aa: CASSEDRGSEQYF

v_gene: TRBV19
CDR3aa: CASSIGGHQPDTQYF

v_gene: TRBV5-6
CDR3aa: CASSLKQASTDTQYF

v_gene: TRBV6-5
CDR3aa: CASSSQGEVGGYTF

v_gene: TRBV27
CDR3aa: CASSLLTQETQYF

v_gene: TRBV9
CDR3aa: CASSVGRIFAKETQYF

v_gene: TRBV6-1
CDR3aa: CASSEGRNQPQHF

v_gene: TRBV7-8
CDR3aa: CASSDRQGSSYEQYF

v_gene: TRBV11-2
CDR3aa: CAGRLAGGNEQFF

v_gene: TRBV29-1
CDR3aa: CSGRLASSYEQYF

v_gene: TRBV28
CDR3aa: CASSFQGANTEAFF

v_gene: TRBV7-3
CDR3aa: CASSSGGILNEQFF

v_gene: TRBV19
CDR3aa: CASSIDGGGSQPQHF

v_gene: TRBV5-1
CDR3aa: CASSLVLPAGGPLSSTDTQYF

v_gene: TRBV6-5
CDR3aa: CASRTDWAEAFF

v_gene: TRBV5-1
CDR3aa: CASSPDSPSGANVLTF

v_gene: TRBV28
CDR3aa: CASRNTGYYGYTF

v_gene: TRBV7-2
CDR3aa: CASSLLGGTEAFF

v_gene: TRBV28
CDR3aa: CASSTSGRGSREQYF

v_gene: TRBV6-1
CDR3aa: CASSELGTLGNTEAFF

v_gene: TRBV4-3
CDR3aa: CASSQDVPPGRANVLTF

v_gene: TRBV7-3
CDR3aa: CASSLIVGETQYF

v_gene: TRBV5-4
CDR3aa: CASSLDSNSYNEQFF

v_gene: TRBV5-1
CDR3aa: CASSREGTGGVEQYF

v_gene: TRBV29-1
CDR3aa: CSGTEETQYF

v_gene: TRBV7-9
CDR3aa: CASSFTGPEAFF

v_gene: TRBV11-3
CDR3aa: CASSSMRKFYEQYF

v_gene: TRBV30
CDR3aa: CAWTKGGHGELFF

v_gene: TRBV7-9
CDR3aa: CASGYTELFF

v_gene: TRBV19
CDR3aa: CASSDLSQPQHF